This entry describes one T cell receptor (beta chain). The antigen is not known. The data stem from a study of cytomegalovirus exposure and HLA in healthy donors. The wider study: Around 89 million unique TCRs from HLA-typed donors made up an early data release. Study-wide points: A previous analysis found most TCR beta V segments productive roughly 90% or roughly 30% of the time.

The study ran its PCR with 60 Vbeta and 13 Jbeta primers. Sequencing used immunoSEQ multiplex PCR; TCRdb keeps in-frame clones, though not all of them. The table has more than 65,000 clones, roughly four fifths seen once. This CDR3 region has 15 residues. The V end lost 5 bases, the J end lost 2 bases, and 16 bases lay between the germline ends. The germline V gene encodes CDR1 MGHRA and CDR2 YSYEKL. The sequence came from a man aged 18 to 35 in good health and CMV-seronegative. The chain joins TRBV4-1 to TRBJ2-7; D ambiguous. Sequences were obtained from PBMCs. The CDR3, as DNA: TGCGCCAGCAGCTCTCCGGGTAAAACTACCTACGAGCAGTACTTC. This sequence encodes CASSSPGKTTYEQYF.